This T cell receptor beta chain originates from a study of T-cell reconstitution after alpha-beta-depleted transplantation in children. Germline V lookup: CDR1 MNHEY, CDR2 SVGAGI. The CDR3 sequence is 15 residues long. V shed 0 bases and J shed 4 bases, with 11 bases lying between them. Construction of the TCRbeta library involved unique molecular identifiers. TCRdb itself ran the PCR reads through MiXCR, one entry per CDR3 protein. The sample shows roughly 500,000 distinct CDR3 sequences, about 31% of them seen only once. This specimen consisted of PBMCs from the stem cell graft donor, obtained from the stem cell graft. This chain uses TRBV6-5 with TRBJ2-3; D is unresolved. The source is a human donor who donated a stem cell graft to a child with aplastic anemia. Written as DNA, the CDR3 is TGTGCCAGCAGTTACTCGAAAAGGATATCAGATACGCAGTATTTT. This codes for CASSYSKRISDTQYF.